This passage covers 21 T cell receptor beta chains from one sample sequenced in a study of CD8+ T cells in alopecia areata. Extracted RNA was reverse transcribed, and the resulting cDNA served as sequencing template. Sequencing was performed with immunoSEQ multiplex PCR; in TCRdb, only in-frame clones are kept and a portion is missing. This table holds 200,000 to 250,000 clones, under 80% found once. This sample comprised CD4+ T cells sorted from blood, obtained at week 0. These receptors were collected from a human donor with alopecia areata.

This clone was counted between two and nine times. The chain employs TRBV29-1 and TRBJ1-1, with TRBD1 as a possible D gene (5 bases). This CDR3 region has 12 residues. Germline CDR1 and CDR2: SQVTM and ANQGSEA. Trimming stripped 5 bases from V and 5 bases from J, with 12 bases between. DNA for the CDR3: TGCAGCGTTCTCTTTGGGGGAACTGAAGCTTTCTTT. Translating it yields CSVLFGGTEAFF.

The chain has TRBV9 and TRBJ2-1; 13 bases fit TRBD2. CDR1 is SGDLS, CDR2 YYNGEE, per germline. The CDR3 contains 16 residues. V lost 5 bases, J lost 8 bases, and 10 bases stayed unmatched. CDR3 amino acids: CASSEGLAGSMDEQFF. The CDR3 bases are TGTGCCAGCAGTGAGGGACTAGCGGGGAGTATGGATGAGCAGTTCTTC.

The V gene is TRBV11-2, the J gene TRBJ1-5, with 7 bases fitting TRBD1. Germline V gene lookup returns CDR1 SGHAT and CDR2 FQNNGV. Trimming at V came to 5 bases and at J to 3 bases, leaving 10 bases not matched to a gene. There are 16 residues in the CDR3. As DNA, the CDR3 is TGTGCCAGCAGCCCCCTGGGAGGGGGCCCCAATCAGCCCCAGCATTTT. This gives the protein CASSPLGGGPNQPQHF. Based on the CDR3 plus reference TRBV11-2 and TRBJ1-5, the full variable domain is EAGVAQSPRYKIIEKRQSVAFWCNPISGHATLYWYQQILGQGPKLLIQFQNNGVVDDSQLPKDRFSAERLKGVDSTLKIQPAKLEDSAVYLCASSPLGGGPNQPQHFGDGTRLSIL.

This clone is a singleton in its sample. The rearrangement joins TRBV30 to TRBJ1-3; D remains ambiguous. This CDR3 has 13 amino acids. Looked up from germline, CDR1 is GTSNPN and CDR2 is SVGIG (reference sequence). The ends were cut back, 5 bases at V and 2 bases at J, with 10 bases in the middle. CDR3 sequence: CAWGGMTGNTIYF. For the CDR3, the DNA is TGTGCCTGGGGCGGGATGACTGGAAACACCATATATTTT.

A few counts support this clone. V gene TRBV9 combines with J gene TRBJ2-3; no clear D. V lost 2 bases and J 4 bases, leaving 11 bases between the germline ends. This CDR3 is 14 amino acids long. The germline V gene encodes CDR1 SGDLS and CDR2 YYNGEE. CDR3 sequence (DNA): TGTGCCAGCAGCGTTTCAGGTCATCCAGATACGCAGTATTTT. Translation gives CASSVSGHPDTQYF.

This clone was seen a handful of times. This chain joins TRBV5-1 and TRBJ2-5; D is uncertain. The V gene's germline CDR1 is SGHRS and CDR2 YFSETQ. Trimming cost V 1 base and J 1 base, with 8 bases left between them. The CDR3 loop spans 14 amino acids. CDR3 sequence reads: CASSLLPSQETQYF. The CDR3 DNA reads TGCGCCAGCAGCTTGTTGCCCAGCCAAGAGACCCAGTACTTC.

This clone was observed a handful of times. The rearrangement links TRBV10-3 to TRBJ2-7; perhaps D is TRBD1 or TRBD2 (5 bases each). Germline-derived CDR1 and CDR2 are ENHRY and SYGVKD. Trimming stripped 5 bases from V and 6 bases from J, with 17 bases between. The CDR3 consists of 14 residues. The CDR3 loop reads CAISPGPGDREQYF. The CDR3 DNA follows: TGTGCCATCAGTCCGGGGCCCGGTGATCGCGAGCAGTACTTC.

V is TRBV2 and J is TRBJ2-7; tentatively, D is TRBD1 (6 bases). The CDR3 totals 17 residues. The germline V gene encodes CDR1 SNHLY and CDR2 FYNNEI. V lost 6 bases to trimming and J lost 3 bases, with 24 bases between them. The CDR3 sequence: CASSPHQGQPQIYEQYF. The CDR3 DNA reads TGTGCCAGCAGCCCCCATCAGGGGCAGCCACAAATCTACGAGCAGTACTTC.

The chain uses TRBV4-3 and TRBJ2-5, with 8 bases that match TRBD2. The CDR3 runs to 15 residues. Germline assignment: CDR1 LGHNA and CDR2 YSLEER. V shed 0 bases, J shed 9 bases, and the junction held 9 bases outside the gene matches. The CDR3 coding sequence is TGCGCCAGCAGCCAAGAGAGGGCGGGGGGACTTCCCCAGTACTTC. Its protein is CASSQERAGGLPQYF.

V gene TRBV7-9 combines with J gene TRBJ1-2, with 7 bases that match TRBD1. Looked up from germline, CDR1 is SEHNR and CDR2 is FQNEAQ (reference sequence). The CDR3 spans 15 residues. Losses at the gene ends were 2 bases for V and 5 bases for J; bases not matched to a gene: 8. The CDR3 DNA is TGTGCCAGCAGCTTATCGCAGGGGGATGGTTATGGCTACACCTTC. This sequence encodes CASSLSQGDGYGYTF.

J is TRBJ2-7 and V is TRBV9; 12 bases are a match to TRBD1. Trimming removed 3 bases from V and 6 bases from J; junction bases left unmatched: 7. The CDR3 extends over 15 amino acids. Germline-derived CDR1 and CDR2 are SGDLS and YYNGEE. CDR3 bases: TGTGCCAGCAGCGGGGGACAGGGGGCGAGTTTCGAGCAGTACTTC. This translates into CASSGGQGASFEQYF.

The chain is built from TRBV27 and TRBJ1-5, with D tentatively TRBD1 (5 bases). V shed 6 bases and J shed 2 bases, with 8 bases lying between them. CDR1 and CDR2 (germline): MNHEY, SMNVEV (reference sequence). CDR3 size: 13 residues. CDR3 protein: CASSRGGNQPQHF. The CDR3 DNA reads as TGTGCCAGCAGCCGGGGGGGCAATCAGCCCCAGCATTTT.

This clone came up a few times. This chain links TRBV5-1 with TRBJ1-1; TRBD1 matches at 7 bases. Trimming took 4 bases from V and 3 from J; bases not matched to a gene: 6. This CDR3 is 14 amino acids long. From germline, CDR1 is SGHRS and CDR2 YFSETQ. The CDR3 DNA follows: TGCGCCAGCAGCGCGACAGGGTGGGACACTGAAGCTTTCTTT. As protein: CASSATGWDTEAFF.

This chain uses TRBV5-1 with TRBJ2-1, with D perhaps matching TRBD2 (6 bases). The germline V gene has CDR1 SGHRS and CDR2 YFSETQ. This CDR3 comprises 13 residues. Trimming removed 6 bases from V and 3 bases from J, with 10 bases in between. CDR3 sequence (DNA): TGCGCCAGCACCTCCGGGGGCTACAATGAGCAGTTCTTC. It yields the protein CASTSGGYNEQFF.

This sequence joins TRBV29-1 and TRBJ2-1; 10 nucleotides agree with TRBD2. The length of the CDR3 is 13 residues. Germline V gene data show CDR1 as SQVTM and CDR2 as ANQGSEA. J lost 4 bases, V lost 6 bases, and 3 bases had no gene match. CDR3 DNA: TGCAGCGTACTAGCGGGGAAATACAATGAGCAGTTCTTC. The encoded protein is CSVLAGKYNEQFF.

The chain joins TRBV5-6 to TRBJ1-2, with D hard to call. Deletions cut 5 bases from V and 5 bases from J, with 7 bases between. This CDR3 is 11 amino acids long. Germline-derived CDR1 and CDR2 are SGHDT and YYEEEE. The DNA for the CDR3 is TGTGCCAGCAGGAGGGAGTATGGCTACACCTTC. Encoded protein: CASRREYGYTF.

A few counts support this clone. The chain combines TRBV27 with TRBJ2-2; D is unclear. CDR1 is MNHEY, CDR2 SMNVEV, per germline (reference sequence). The CDR3 totals 12 residues. V lost 1 base, J lost 7 bases, and 4 bases lay in between. CDR3 sequence (DNA): TGTGCCAGCAGTTTATTGGTCGGGGAGCTGTTTTTT. It yields the protein CASSLLVGELFF.

In this sample, this clone turned up a few times. V gene TRBV9 combines with J gene TRBJ2-2; unclear D gene. V was clipped by 2 bases and J by 10 bases, with 12 bases between them. Germline CDR1 is SGDLS and CDR2 is YYNGEE. This CDR3 spans 13 amino acids. For the CDR3, the DNA is TGTGCCAGCAGCGTGGAAACACGGAAGGAGCTGTTTTTT. The encoded protein is CASSVETRKELFF.

The chain is built from TRBV29-1 and TRBJ2-5; tentatively, D is TRBD1 (5 bases). Trimming left V 4 bases short and J 4 bases short, with 13 bases between. From germline, CDR1 is SQVTM and CDR2 ANQGSEA. The CDR3 sequence is 13 residues long. CDR3: CSVAVRAGETQYF. The CDR3 DNA reads TGCAGCGTTGCTGTCAGGGCTGGAGAGACCCAGTACTTC.

The sample holds a few counts of this clone. CDR3 loop: CASSFEANEQFF. In DNA form, the CDR3 reads TGCGCCAGCAGCTTTGAGGCGAATGAGCAGTTCTTC. The chain recombines TRBV5-1 with TRBJ2-1, with D hard to call. V lost 2 bases and J lost 7, with 7 bases in between. The CDR3 extends over 12 amino acids. The germline V gene has CDR1 SGHRS and CDR2 YFSETQ. The variable domain in full, with the rest retrieved from reference TRBV5-1 and TRBJ2-1, is KAGVTQTPRYLIKTRGQQVTLSCSPISGHRSVSWYQQTPGQGLQFLFEYFSETQRNKGNFPGRFSGRQFSNSRSEMNVSTLELGDSALYLCASSFEANEQFFGPGTRLTVL.

V and J are TRBV27 and TRBJ1-2, with D perhaps TRBD1 (5 bases). Looked up from germline, CDR1 is MNHEY and CDR2 is SMNVEV (reference sequence). This CDR3 is 13 amino acids long. The germline V and J ends were trimmed by 2 bases and 10 bases, with 14 bases remaining between them. CDR3 sequence (DNA): TGTGCCAGCAGTTTACGAATCGGGGGGAACTACACCTTC. Protein sequence: CASSLRIGGNYTF.